This TCR beta chain was identified in a study of spatial heterogeneity in lung cancer. TCRdb itself ran the 5' RACE reads through MiXCR, one entry per CDR3 protein. The data show approximately 82,000 distinct CDR3 sequences, with approximately 12% seen just once and around 4.6% held by the top ten. This CDR3 comprises 16 residues. Germline CDR1 reads SGHTA; CDR2 reads FQGNSA. Trimming took 5 bases from V and 9 from J, leaving 24 bases between them. The time point is: sample taken at primary tumor resection. Sequencing was performed on whole RNA extracted from tumor and nontumor lung tissue, or from frozen PBMC, and the material was left unsorted. This clonotype was seen more than once but under ten times.

The material sequenced was PBMCs, taken at surgery. The rearrangement uses TRBV7-2 and TRBJ2-3; the D is unclear. This TCR came from a male donor with early-stage non-small cell lung cancer. The CDR3 loop is CASSNRNPLGPGTQYF. The CDR3, as DNA: TGTGCCAGCAGCAACCGGAATCCTCTCGGCCCCGGGACGCAGTATTTT.